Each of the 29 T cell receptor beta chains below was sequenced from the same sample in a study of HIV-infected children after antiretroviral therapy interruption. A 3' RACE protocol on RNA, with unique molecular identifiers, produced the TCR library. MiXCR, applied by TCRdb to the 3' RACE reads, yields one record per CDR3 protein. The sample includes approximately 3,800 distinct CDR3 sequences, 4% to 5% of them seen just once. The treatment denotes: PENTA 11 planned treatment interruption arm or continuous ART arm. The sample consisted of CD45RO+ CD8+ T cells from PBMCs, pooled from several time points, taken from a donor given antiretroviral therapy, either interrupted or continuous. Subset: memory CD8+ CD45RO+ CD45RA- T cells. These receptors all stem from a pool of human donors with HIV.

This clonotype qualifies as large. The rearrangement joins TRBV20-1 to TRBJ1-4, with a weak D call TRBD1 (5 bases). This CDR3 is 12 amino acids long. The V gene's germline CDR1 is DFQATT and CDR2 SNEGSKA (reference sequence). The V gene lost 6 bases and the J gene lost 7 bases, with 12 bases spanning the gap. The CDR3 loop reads CSAGRDAEKLFF. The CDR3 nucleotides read TGCAGTGCGGGCAGGGACGCTGAAAAACTGTTTTTT.

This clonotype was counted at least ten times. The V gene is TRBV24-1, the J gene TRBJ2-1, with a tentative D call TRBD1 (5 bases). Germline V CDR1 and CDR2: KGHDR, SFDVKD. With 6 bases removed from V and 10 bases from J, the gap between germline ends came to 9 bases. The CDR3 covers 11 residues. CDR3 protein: CATSQGGEQFF. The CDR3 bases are TGTGCCACCAGTCAGGGTGGGGAGCAGTTCTTC.

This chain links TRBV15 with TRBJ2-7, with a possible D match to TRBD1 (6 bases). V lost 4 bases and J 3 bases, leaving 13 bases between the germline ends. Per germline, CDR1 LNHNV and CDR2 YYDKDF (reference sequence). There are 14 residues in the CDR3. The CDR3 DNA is TGTGCCACCAGCAAAAACAGGGAATTCTACGAGCAGTACTTC. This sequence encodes CATSKNREFYEQYF.

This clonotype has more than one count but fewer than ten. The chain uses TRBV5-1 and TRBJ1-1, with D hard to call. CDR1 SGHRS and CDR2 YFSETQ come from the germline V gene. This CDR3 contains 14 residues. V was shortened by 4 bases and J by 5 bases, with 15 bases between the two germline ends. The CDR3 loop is CASSLGCRGTEAFF. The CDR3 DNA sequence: TGCGCCAGCAGCCTGGGATGCCGGGGAACTGAAGCTTTCTTT.

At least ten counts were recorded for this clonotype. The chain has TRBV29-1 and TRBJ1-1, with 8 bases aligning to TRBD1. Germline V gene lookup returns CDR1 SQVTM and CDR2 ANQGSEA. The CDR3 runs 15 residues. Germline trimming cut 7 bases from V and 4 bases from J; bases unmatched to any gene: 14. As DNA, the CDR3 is TGCAGCGCCCAGGGGGCCGCCCGCAGGGCCACTGAAGCTTTCTTT. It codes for CSAQGAARRATEAFF.

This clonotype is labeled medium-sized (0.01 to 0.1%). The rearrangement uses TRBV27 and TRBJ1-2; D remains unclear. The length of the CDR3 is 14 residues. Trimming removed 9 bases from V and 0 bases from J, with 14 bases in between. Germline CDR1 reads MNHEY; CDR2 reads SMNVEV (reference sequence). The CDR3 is CASSYSVTNYGYTF. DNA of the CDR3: TGTGCCAGTTCGTACTCGGTAACTAACTATGGCTACACCTTC.

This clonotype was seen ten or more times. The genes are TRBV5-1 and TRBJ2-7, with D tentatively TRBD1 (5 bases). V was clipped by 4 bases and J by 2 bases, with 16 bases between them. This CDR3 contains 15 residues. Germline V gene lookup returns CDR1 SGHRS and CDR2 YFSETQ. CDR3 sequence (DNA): TGCGCCAGCAGCCCCCCAGGGCCGCGGCCCTACGAGCAGTACTTC. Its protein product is CASSPPGPRPYEQYF.

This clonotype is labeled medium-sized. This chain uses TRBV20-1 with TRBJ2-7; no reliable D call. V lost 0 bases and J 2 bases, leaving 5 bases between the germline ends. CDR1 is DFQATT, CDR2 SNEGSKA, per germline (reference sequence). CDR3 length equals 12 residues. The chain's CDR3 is CSARDIAYEQYF. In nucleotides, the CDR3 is TGCAGTGCTAGAGATATAGCCTACGAGCAGTACTTC.

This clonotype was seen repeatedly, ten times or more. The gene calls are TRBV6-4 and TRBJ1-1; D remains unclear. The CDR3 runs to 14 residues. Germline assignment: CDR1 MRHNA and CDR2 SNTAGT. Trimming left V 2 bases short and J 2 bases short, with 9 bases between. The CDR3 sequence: CASSDGGDNTEAFF. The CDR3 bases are TGTGCCAGCAGTGACGGCGGAGATAACACTGAAGCTTTCTTT.

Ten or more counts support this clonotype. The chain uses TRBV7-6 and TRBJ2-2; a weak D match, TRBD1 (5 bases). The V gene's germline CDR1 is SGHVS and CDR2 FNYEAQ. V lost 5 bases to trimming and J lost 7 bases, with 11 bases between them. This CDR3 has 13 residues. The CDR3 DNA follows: TGTGCCAGCAGCCCGAGACAGATCGGGGAGCTGTTTTTT. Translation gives CASSPRQIGELFF.

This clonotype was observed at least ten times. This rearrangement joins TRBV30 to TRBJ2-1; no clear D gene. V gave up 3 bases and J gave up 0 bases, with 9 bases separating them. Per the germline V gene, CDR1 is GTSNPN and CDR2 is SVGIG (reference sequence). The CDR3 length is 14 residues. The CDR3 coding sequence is TGTGCCTGGAGGGACGGGCTCTCCTACAATGAGCAGTTCTTC. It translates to CAWRDGLSYNEQFF.

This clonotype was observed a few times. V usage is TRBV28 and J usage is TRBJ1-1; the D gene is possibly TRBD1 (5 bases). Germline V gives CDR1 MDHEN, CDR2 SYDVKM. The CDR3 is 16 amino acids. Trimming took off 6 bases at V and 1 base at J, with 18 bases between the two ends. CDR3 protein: CASRALGDTGNTEAFF. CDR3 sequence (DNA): TGTGCCAGCAGAGCATTGGGGGATACAGGGAACACTGAAGCTTTCTTT.

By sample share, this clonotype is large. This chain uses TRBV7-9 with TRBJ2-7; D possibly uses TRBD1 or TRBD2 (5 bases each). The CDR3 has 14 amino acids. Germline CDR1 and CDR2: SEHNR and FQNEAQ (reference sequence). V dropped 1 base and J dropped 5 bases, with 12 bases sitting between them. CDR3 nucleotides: TGTGCCAGCAGCTTAGTTAAGGGGAGCCACGAGCAGTACTTC. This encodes CASSLVKGSHEQYF.

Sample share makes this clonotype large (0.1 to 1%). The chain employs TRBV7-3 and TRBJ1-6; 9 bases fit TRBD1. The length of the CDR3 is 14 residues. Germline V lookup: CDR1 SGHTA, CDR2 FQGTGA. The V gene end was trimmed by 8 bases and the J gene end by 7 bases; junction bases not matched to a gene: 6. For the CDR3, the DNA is TGTGCCAGCTCTCACAGGGGGCCGAATTCACCCCTCCACTTT. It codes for CASSHRGPNSPLHF. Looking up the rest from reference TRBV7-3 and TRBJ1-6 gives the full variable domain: GAGVSQTPSNKVTEKGKYVELRCDPISGHTALYWYRQSLGQGPEFLIYFQGTGAADDSGLPNDRFFAVRPEGSVSTLKIQRTERGDSAVYLCASSHRGPNSPLHFGNGTRLTVT.

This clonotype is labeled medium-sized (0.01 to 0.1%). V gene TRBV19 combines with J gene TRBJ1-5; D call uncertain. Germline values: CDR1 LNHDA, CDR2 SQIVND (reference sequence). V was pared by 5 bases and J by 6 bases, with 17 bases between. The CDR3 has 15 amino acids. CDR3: CASSPLYPVGQPQHF. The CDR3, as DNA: TGTGCCAGTAGTCCCCTATATCCGGTGGGTCAGCCCCAGCATTTT.

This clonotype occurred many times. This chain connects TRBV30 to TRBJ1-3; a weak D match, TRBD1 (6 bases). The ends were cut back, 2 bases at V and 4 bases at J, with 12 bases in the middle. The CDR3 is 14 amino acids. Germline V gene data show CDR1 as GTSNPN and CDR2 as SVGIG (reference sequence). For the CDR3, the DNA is TGTGCCTGGAGTACAGGGAGGTACGGAAACACCATATATTTT. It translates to CAWSTGRYGNTIYF.

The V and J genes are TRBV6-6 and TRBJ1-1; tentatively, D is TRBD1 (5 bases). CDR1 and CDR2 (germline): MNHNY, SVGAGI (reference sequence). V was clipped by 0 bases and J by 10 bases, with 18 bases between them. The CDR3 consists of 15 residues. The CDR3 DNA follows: TGTGCCAGCAGTTACTCCCGGGGCAGGGATTTGGCAGCTTTCTTT. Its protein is CASSYSRGRDLAAFF.

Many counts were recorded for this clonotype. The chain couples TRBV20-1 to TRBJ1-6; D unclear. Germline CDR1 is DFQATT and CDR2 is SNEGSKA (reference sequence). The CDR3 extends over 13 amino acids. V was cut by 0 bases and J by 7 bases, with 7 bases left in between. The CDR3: CSARDRENSPLHF. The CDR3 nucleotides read TGCAGTGCTAGAGATCGCGAGAATTCACCCCTCCACTTT.

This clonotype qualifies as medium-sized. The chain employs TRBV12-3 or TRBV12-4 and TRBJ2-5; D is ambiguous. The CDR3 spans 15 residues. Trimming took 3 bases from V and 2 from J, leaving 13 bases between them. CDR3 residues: CASSLYPQLQETQYF. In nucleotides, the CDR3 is TGTGCCAGCAGTTTGTACCCACAGCTACAAGAGACCCAGTACTTC.

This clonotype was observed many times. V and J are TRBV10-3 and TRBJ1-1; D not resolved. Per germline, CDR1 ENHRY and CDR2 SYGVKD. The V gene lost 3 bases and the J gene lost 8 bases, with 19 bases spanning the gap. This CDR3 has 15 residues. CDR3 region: CAISDLFRSAPEAFF. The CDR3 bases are TGTGCCATCAGTGATCTGTTCCGTTCTGCCCCCGAAGCTTTCTTT.

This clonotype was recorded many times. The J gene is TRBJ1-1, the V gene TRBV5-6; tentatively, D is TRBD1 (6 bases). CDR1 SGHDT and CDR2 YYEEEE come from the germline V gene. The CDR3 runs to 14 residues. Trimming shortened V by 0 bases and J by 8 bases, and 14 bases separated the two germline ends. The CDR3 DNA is TGTGCCAGCAGCTTGGGACGCGGGGGCTTGGAAGCTTTCTTT. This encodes CASSLGRGGLEAFF.

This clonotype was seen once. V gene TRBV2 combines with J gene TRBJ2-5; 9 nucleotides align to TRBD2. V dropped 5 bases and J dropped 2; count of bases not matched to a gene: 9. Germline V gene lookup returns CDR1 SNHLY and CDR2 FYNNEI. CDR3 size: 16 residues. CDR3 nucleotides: TGTGCCAGCAGTTTAGAAGCGGGGGGCCTTCAAGAGACCCAGTACTTC. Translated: CASSLEAGGLQETQYF.

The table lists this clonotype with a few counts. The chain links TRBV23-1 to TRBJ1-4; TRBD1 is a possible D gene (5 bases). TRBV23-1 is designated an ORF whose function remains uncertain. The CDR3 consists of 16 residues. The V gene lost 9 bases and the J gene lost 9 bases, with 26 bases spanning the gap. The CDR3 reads CARFSGQQHWGKKLFF. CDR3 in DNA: TGCGCCAGGTTCTCCGGGCAGCAGCATTGGGGGAAAAAACTGTTTTTT.

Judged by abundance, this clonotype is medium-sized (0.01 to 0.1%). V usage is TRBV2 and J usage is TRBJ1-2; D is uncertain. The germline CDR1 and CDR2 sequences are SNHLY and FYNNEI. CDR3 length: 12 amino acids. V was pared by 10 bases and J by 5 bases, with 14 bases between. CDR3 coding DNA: TGTGCCACCACGGGCGACCCTTATGGCTACACCTTC. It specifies CATTGDPYGYTF.

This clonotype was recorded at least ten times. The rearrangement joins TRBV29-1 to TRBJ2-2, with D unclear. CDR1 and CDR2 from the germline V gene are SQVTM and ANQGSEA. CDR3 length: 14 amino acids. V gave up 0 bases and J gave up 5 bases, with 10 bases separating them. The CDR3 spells CSVEDEPRTGELFF. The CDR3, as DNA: TGCAGCGTTGAAGACGAACCCAGAACCGGGGAGCTGTTTTTT.

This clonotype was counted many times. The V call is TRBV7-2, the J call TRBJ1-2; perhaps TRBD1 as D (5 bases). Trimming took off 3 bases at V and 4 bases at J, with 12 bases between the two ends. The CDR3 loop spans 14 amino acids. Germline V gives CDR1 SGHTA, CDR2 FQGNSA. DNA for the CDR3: TGTGCCAGCAGCTTCCTTGACAGTCCCTATGGCTACACCTTC. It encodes CASSFLDSPYGYTF.

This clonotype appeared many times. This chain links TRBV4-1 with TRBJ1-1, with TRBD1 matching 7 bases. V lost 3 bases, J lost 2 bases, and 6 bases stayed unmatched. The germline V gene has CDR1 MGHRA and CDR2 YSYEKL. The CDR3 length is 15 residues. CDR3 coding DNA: TGCGCCAGCAGCCAGGAGACAGGGACCAACACTGAAGCTTTCTTT. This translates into CASSQETGTNTEAFF.

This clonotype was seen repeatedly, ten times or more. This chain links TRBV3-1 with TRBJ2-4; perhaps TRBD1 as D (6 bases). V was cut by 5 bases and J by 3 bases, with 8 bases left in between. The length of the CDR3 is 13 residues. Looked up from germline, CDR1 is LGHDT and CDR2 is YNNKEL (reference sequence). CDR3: CASSTGIKNIQYF. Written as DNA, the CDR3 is TGTGCCAGCAGCACAGGGATCAAAAACATTCAGTACTTC.

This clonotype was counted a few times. CDR3 loop: CASNSGSQWEQYF. The CDR3 DNA sequence: TGTGCCAGCAACTCAGGGAGCCAATGGGAGCAGTACTTC. The chain combines TRBV28 with TRBJ2-7; D assignment may be TRBD1 or TRBD2 (5 bases each). The CDR3 has 13 residues. Trimming cost V 7 bases and J 7 bases, with 17 bases left between them. Looked up from germline, CDR1 is MDHEN and CDR2 is SYDVKM.